These 15 T cell receptor beta chains share one sample of origin, sequenced in a study of T cell responses to AZD1222 COVID-19 vaccine. Generated by immunoSEQ multiplex PCR, the TCRdb table keeps only in-frame clones and is missing some. The sample yields roughly 100,000 clones, about nine tenths seen once. The specimen was peripheral blood, collected on day 0 of AZD1222 vaccination. The receptors were gathered from an adult in good health.

The V call is TRBV6-2 or TRBV6-3, the J call TRBJ2-7; 10 positions agree with TRBD1. Per the germline V gene, CDR1 is MNHEY and CDR2 is SVGEGT. The CDR3 contains 17 residues. With 2 bases clipped from V and 4 bases from J, the junction kept 11 bases outside the gene matches. The CDR3 loop is CASSYVFGDRGQYEQYF. The CDR3 DNA follows: TGTGCCAGCAGTTACGTCTTTGGGGACAGGGGCCAATACGAGCAGTACTTC.

In its sample, this clone was seen once. The V call is TRBV27, the J call TRBJ2-1, with TRBD2 matching 7 bases. V trimming: 5 bases; J trimming: 0 bases; junction bases outside the gene matches: 4. CDR3 size: 15 residues. Germline-derived CDR1 and CDR2 are MNHEY and SMNVEV (reference sequence). CDR3 loop: CASSRAGSSYNEQFF. The CDR3 DNA reads as TGTGCCAGCAGTCGAGCGGGAAGCTCCTACAATGAGCAGTTCTTC.

V gene TRBV11-1 combines with J gene TRBJ1-1; D is possibly TRBD1 (5 bases). Germline V gene sequence: CDR1 SGHAT, CDR2 FQDESV (reference sequence). V was trimmed by 5 bases and J by 2 bases, leaving 12 bases between them. The CDR3 is 14 amino acids. The CDR3 region is CASSPGVRNTEAFF. The DNA of the CDR3 is TGTGCCAGCAGCCCGGGGGTACGAAACACTGAAGCTTTCTTT.

The chain recombines TRBV10-3 with TRBJ1-5; 8 nucleotides line up with TRBD1. V shed 5 bases, J shed 6 bases, and the junction held 6 bases outside the gene matches. CDR1 and CDR2 from the germline V gene are ENHRY and SYGVKD. The CDR3 has 14 amino acids. CDR3 sequence (DNA): TGTGCCATCAGTACTGACAGGGGCGTTCAGCCCCAGCATTTT. It translates to CAISTDRGVQPQHF.

As DNA, the CDR3 is TGCGCCAGCAGCCGGGACAGCACTTCACCCCTCCACTTT. It specifies CASSRDSTSPLHF. The chain carries TRBV5-1 and TRBJ1-6, with 7 bases matching TRBD1. The CDR3 runs to 13 residues. V lost 4 bases, J lost 9 bases, and 4 bases stayed unmatched. The germline V gene encodes CDR1 SGHRS and CDR2 YFSETQ.

The chain recombines TRBV30 with TRBJ2-7; 7 nucleotides match TRBD2. V was pared by 0 bases and J by 1 base, with 9 bases of the junction left unmatched. Germline CDR1 and CDR2: GTSNPN and SVGIG (reference sequence). CDR3 length: 16 residues. The CDR3 region has the DNA TGTGCCTGGAGTGTTTGGCGGGAGAGAGTTTCCTACGAGCAGTACTTC. Its translation is CAWSVWRERVSYEQYF.

The genes are TRBV21-1 and TRBJ2-1; the table's D call, TRBD2, has no DNA check behind it. TRBV21-1 is a recognized pseudogene. This CDR3 has 15 residues. As DNA, the CDR3 is TGTGCCAGCAGTGATACTAGTCCGGGTTACAATGAGCAGTTCTTC. Translating gives CASSDTSPGYNEQFF.

This chain joins TRBV6-6 and TRBJ2-7; 9 bases agree with TRBD1. The V gene end was trimmed by 6 bases and the J gene end by 0 bases; junction bases not matched to a gene: 3. The CDR3 runs 14 residues. Germline-derived CDR1 and CDR2 are MNHNY and SVGAGI (reference sequence). The CDR3 DNA is TGTGCCAGCAGCCCGGGACAGGGCTCCTACGAGCAGTACTTC. It specifies CASSPGQGSYEQYF.

CDR3 in amino acids: CASGYRTDTQYF. The CDR3 DNA is TGTGCCAGCGGATACAGAACAGATACGCAGTATTTT. This sequence joins TRBV28 and TRBJ2-3; D not certain. Deletions cut 8 bases from V and 3 bases from J, with 9 bases between. The CDR3 covers 12 residues. CDR1 is MDHEN and CDR2 is SYDVKM in the germline V gene.

Comment on this clone: This sample also contains other DNA sequences that code for the same CDR3. V gene TRBV5-1 combines with J gene TRBJ2-5; D unclear. The germline V gene encodes CDR1 SGHRS and CDR2 YFSETQ. The CDR3 sequence is 11 residues long. V was clipped by 0 bases and J by 3 bases, with 0 bases between them. This chain's CDR3 is CASSLEETQYF. CDR3 coding DNA: TGCGCCAGCAGCTTGGAAGAGACCCAGTACTTC.

Worth noting for this clone: The sample carries other DNA sequences with the same CDR3. The chain recombines TRBV19 with TRBJ1-2, with D unclear. Germline lookup yields CDR1 LNHDA and CDR2 SQIVND (reference sequence). V lost 3 bases, J lost 7 bases, and 6 bases lay in between. The CDR3 length is 11 residues. In nucleotides, the CDR3 is TGTGCCAGTAGTATCTGGAGTGGCTACACCTTC. Translated, it gives CASSIWSGYTF. Full variable domain (outside the CDR3, taken from reference TRBV19 and TRBJ1-2): DGGITQSPKYLFRKEGQNVTLSCEQNLNHDAMYWYRQDPGQGLRLIYYSQIVNDFQKGDIAEGYSVSREKKESFPLTVTSAQKNPTAFYLCASSIWSGYTFGSGTRLTVV.

V gene TRBV6-1 combines with J gene TRBJ1-2, with D unresolved. V lost 3 bases and J 0 bases, leaving 8 bases between the germline ends. Per the germline V gene, CDR1 is MNHNS and CDR2 is SASEGT. The CDR3 consists of 14 residues. The CDR3, as DNA: TGTGCCAGCAGTGAGGCATGGCCTAACTATGGCTACACCTTC. Its translation is CASSEAWPNYGYTF.

This chain uses TRBV9 with TRBJ2-7, with TRBD2 identical over 9 bases. Unmatched junction bases numbered 14, after V lost 4 bases and J lost 6 bases. Germline assignment: CDR1 SGDLS and CDR2 YYNGEE. The CDR3 spans 16 residues. CDR3 protein: CASSLEGGTSPCEQYF. The CDR3 DNA sequence: TGTGCCAGCAGCCTAGAGGGGGGGACTAGCCCCTGCGAGCAGTACTTC.

The CDR3 nucleotides are TGTGCCAGCCGCTCCGGTTATTCACCCCTCCACTTT. Protein product: CASRSGYSPLHF. The V call is TRBV28, the J call TRBJ1-6; D is ambiguous. The ends were cut back, 8 bases at V and 8 bases at J, with 10 bases in the middle. The CDR3 has 12 residues. CDR1 and CDR2 (germline): MDHEN, SYDVKM.

The V and J genes are TRBV20-1 and TRBJ2-5; D unclear. Germline CDR1 is DFQATT and CDR2 is SNEGSKA (reference sequence). Trimming left V 3 bases short and J 6 bases short, with 17 bases between. The CDR3 totals 14 residues. The CDR3 is CSASLGPEGKTQYF. CDR3 DNA: TGCAGTGCTAGTCTGGGCCCCGAAGGGAAGACCCAGTACTTC.